What follows are 28 T cell receptor beta chains derived from one specimen sequenced in a study of cytomegalovirus exposure and HLA in healthy donors (dated by TCRdb to the late 2010s). The method behind the library was the immunoSEQ multiplex PCR assay. The multiplex PCR relied on a mix of 60 forward primers for TCR Vbeta segments and 13 reverse primers for TCR Jbeta segments. TCRdb retrieved this table from immuneACCESS and kept in-frame rearrangements only. Not all clones are present; in checked studies, unresolved V genes account for under half, and no reason is known for the remainder. Across this sample there are approximately 140,000 clones, with around 79% seen only once. Jointly, the top ten make up roughly 6.8% of the sample. Material for sequencing was PBMCs. These receptors originate from a man aged 50-59 years in good health and CMV-seropositive.

This chain uses TRBV7-9 with TRBJ2-1; 7 bases line up with TRBD2. CDR1 and CDR2 (germline): SEHNR, FQNEAQ (reference sequence). There are 18 residues in the CDR3. V shed 5 bases and J 0 bases; nucleotides not matched to a gene: 13. DNA for the CDR3: TGTGCCAGCAGCCCCCGGGTAGCGGGCGAAAGCTCCTACAATGAGCAGTTCTTC. This codes for CASSPRVAGESSYNEQFF.

V gene TRBV10-2 combines with J gene TRBJ2-7; maybe TRBD1 (5 bases). Looked up from germline, CDR1 is WSHSY and CDR2 is SAAADI. V was clipped by 8 bases and J by 3 bases, with 14 bases between them. This CDR3 has 13 amino acids. CDR3 sequence: CASAIGVFYEQYF. Written as DNA, the CDR3 is TGCGCCAGCGCCATAGGGGTATTCTACGAGCAGTACTTC.

This clone was seen just once. The chain links TRBV5-1 to TRBJ1-2, with 8 bases that match TRBD1. The germline V gene has CDR1 SGHRS and CDR2 YFSETQ. V shed 0 bases, J shed 4 bases, and the junction held 14 bases outside the gene matches. This CDR3 has 18 residues. The CDR3 reads CASSLEGTGRWLGYGYTF. In DNA, the CDR3 is TGCGCCAGCAGCTTGGAGGGGACAGGTCGGTGGCTAGGCTATGGCTACACCTTC. Together with reference TRBV5-1 and TRBJ1-2, the CDR3 gives the full variable domain: KAGVTQTPRYLIKTRGQQVTLSCSPISGHRSVSWYQQTPGQGLQFLFEYFSETQRNKGNFPGRFSGRQFSNSRSEMNVSTLELGDSALYLCASSLEGTGRWLGYGYTFGSGTRLTVV.

The chain is built from TRBV28 and TRBJ2-1, with 7 bases fitting TRBD2. The CDR3 consists of 15 residues. CDR1 MDHEN and CDR2 SYDVKM come from the germline V gene. V lost 5 bases and J lost 0; bases outside the gene matches: 4. The DNA of the CDR3 is TGTGCCAGCAGTGGGAGGGAGAGCTCCTACAATGAGCAGTTCTTC. Protein product: CASSGRESSYNEQFF.

This chain connects TRBV19 to TRBJ2-7; 7 bases align to TRBD1. The V gene end was trimmed by 5 bases and the J gene end by 6 bases; junction bases not matched to a gene: 7. This CDR3 spans 13 amino acids. Germline lookup yields CDR1 LNHDA and CDR2 SQIVND (reference sequence). DNA for the CDR3: TGTGCCAGTAGTTCAACGCCAGGGGGCGAGCAGTACTTC. Translating gives CASSSTPGGEQYF.

Written as DNA, the CDR3 is TGTGCCAGCAGTGGGGGGGGTCATGTGAATGAGCAGTTCTTC. It encodes CASSGGGHVNEQFF. The V gene is TRBV6-1, the J gene TRBJ2-1; 7 bases fit TRBD2. CDR1 and CDR2 (germline): MNHNS, SASEGT. V lost 4 bases, J lost 7 bases, and 7 bases stayed unmatched. CDR3 size: 14 residues.

In this sample, this clone turned up a few times. V is TRBV30 and J is TRBJ1-3; possible D gene TRBD1, 6 bases. Germline values: CDR1 GTSNPN, CDR2 SVGIG (reference sequence). V was cut by 0 bases and J by 0 bases, with 12 bases left in between. This CDR3 spans 16 amino acids. The CDR3 nucleotides read TGTGCCTGGAGTGTACAACAGGGTCCCTCTGGAAACACCATATATTTT. It yields the protein CAWSVQQGPSGNTIYF.

To note about this clone: A read error may account for a junction end that differs from germline. This chain joins TRBV6-6 and TRBJ1-2; D gene uncertain. Per germline, CDR1 MNHNY and CDR2 SVGAGI (reference sequence). The CDR3 covers 14 residues. The CDR3 region has the DNA TGTGCCAGCACTTACGAGGCCCCCTCCTATGGCTACACCTTC. This codes for CASTYEAPSYGYTF.

The chain employs TRBV5-1 and TRBJ2-7; 13 nucleotides align to TRBD2. The V segment lost 4 bases and the J segment 4 bases; nucleotides outside the gene matches: 5. Germline lookup yields CDR1 SGHRS and CDR2 YFSETQ. The CDR3 length is 15 residues. DNA of the CDR3: TGCGCCAGCAGCATCGGACTAGCGGGAGAGTACGAGCAGTACTTC. Translating gives CASSIGLAGEYEQYF.

The V call is TRBV28, the J call TRBJ2-7, with 7 bases fitting TRBD2. The CDR3 has 17 residues. Per germline, CDR1 MDHEN and CDR2 SYDVKM. The junction had 14 bases not matched to a gene; V was cut back by 3 bases and J by 3 bases. The CDR3 reads CASSFSAGWGDLYEQYF. The CDR3 nucleotides read TGTGCCAGCAGTTTCTCAGCGGGGTGGGGAGACCTCTACGAGCAGTACTTC.

The chain couples TRBV6-6 to TRBJ2-1, with a tentative D call TRBD2 (5 bases). The V gene's germline CDR1 is MNHNY and CDR2 SVGAGI (reference sequence). The CDR3 sequence is 11 residues long. Trimming removed 6 bases from V and 10 bases from J, with 10 bases in between. The DNA for the CDR3 is TGTGCCAGCAGCAGATCGGGGGAGCAGTTCTTC. Residues: CASSRSGEQFF.

This clone was observed a few times. The chain couples TRBV30 to TRBJ2-7; D gene uncertain. CDR1 is GTSNPN, CDR2 SVGIG, per germline (reference sequence). V lost 0 bases, J lost 6 bases, and 6 bases lay in between. The CDR3 sequence is 11 residues long. The CDR3 nucleotides are TGTGCCTGGAGTGTCTCCGGCGAGCAGTACTTC. This sequence encodes CAWSVSGEQYF.

The chain is built from TRBV6-5 and TRBJ1-4, with 7 bases identical to TRBD1. Unmatched junction bases numbered 10, after V lost 6 bases and J lost 6 bases. CDR3 length equals 15 residues. Per the germline V gene, CDR1 is MNHEY and CDR2 is SVGAGI. The CDR3 protein is CASSPQGTAHEKLFF. For the CDR3, the DNA is TGTGCCAGCAGCCCCCAAGGGACAGCCCATGAAAAACTGTTTTTT.

V gene TRBV11-2 combines with J gene TRBJ2-7; TRBD1 aligns across 10 bases. Unmatched junction bases numbered 4, after V lost 3 bases and J lost 2 bases. The CDR3 spans 15 residues. Germline lookup yields CDR1 SGHAT and CDR2 FQNNGV. The chain's CDR3 is CASSFRTGGPYEQYF. CDR3 nucleotides: TGTGCCAGCAGCTTTAGGACAGGGGGACCCTACGAGCAGTACTTC.

The chain links TRBV6-4 to TRBJ1-6; TRBD1 agrees at 8 bases. The CDR3 sequence is 14 residues long. The germline CDR1 and CDR2 sequences are MRHNA and SNTAGT. V dropped 3 bases and J dropped 9; count of bases not matched to a gene: 4. CDR3 sequence: CASSDNGQGSPLHF. The CDR3 nucleotides read TGTGCCAGCAGTGATAACGGACAGGGTTCACCCCTCCACTTT.

The chain employs TRBV7-9 and TRBJ2-3, with TRBD2 matching over 10 bases. Germline CDR1 SEHNR, CDR2 FQNEAQ (reference sequence). With 5 bases clipped from V and 1 base from J, the junction kept 15 bases outside the gene matches. The CDR3 sequence is 19 residues long. The DNA for the CDR3 is TGTGCCAGCAGCGATGGATCTAGCGGGAGTTCTGCTCGCACAGATACGCAGTATTTT. Protein product: CASSDGSSGSSARTDTQYF.

V usage is TRBV4-1 and J usage is TRBJ2-7, with 10 bases matching TRBD1. Germline lookup yields CDR1 MGHRA and CDR2 YSYEKL. The J segment lost 6 bases and the V segment lost 2 bases, leaving 7 bases of the junction unmatched. The CDR3 consists of 15 residues. CDR3 loop: CASSQWDRGLGEQYF. The CDR3 DNA follows: TGCGCCAGCAGCCAATGGGACAGGGGTCTGGGCGAGCAGTACTTC.

The table lists this clone with a few counts. The CDR3 nucleotides read TGTGCCAGCAGCCCCGGGGGAGGGACCACTATGGTGCTGTTTTTT. It specifies CASSPGGGTTMVLFF. The J gene is TRBJ2-2, the V gene TRBV9; 7 nucleotides line up with TRBD2. With V trimmed by 4 bases and J by 13 bases, 16 bases remained unmatched. Germline V CDR1 and CDR2: SGDLS, YYNGEE. This CDR3 is 15 amino acids long.

V usage is TRBV5-1 and J usage is TRBJ1-1; possible D gene TRBD1, 6 bases. The ends were cut back, 8 bases at V and 1 base at J, with 18 bases in the middle. Germline V gives CDR1 SGHRS, CDR2 YFSETQ. CDR3 length: 15 amino acids. Here the CDR3 DNA reads TGCGCCAGTGGGGGCACAGGGCTTCGGAACACTGAAGCTTTCTTT. Translated: CASGGTGLRNTEAFF.

J is TRBJ2-1 and V is TRBV18; no definite D call. Germline V gene lookup returns CDR1 KGHSH and CDR2 LQKENI. V was shortened by 3 bases and J by 5 bases, with 11 bases between the two germline ends. The length of the CDR3 is 14 residues. The CDR3 region has the DNA TGTGCCAGCTCACCCATTGCGCGGAACAATGAGCAGTTCTTC. This encodes CASSPIARNNEQFF.

The chain carries TRBV6-5 and TRBJ2-5, with D tentatively TRBD2 (7 bases). CDR1 and CDR2 from the germline V gene are MNHEY and SVGAGI. This CDR3 has 15 residues. The ends were cut back, 0 bases at V and 2 bases at J, with 10 bases in the middle. CDR3 amino acids: CASSYSGGVQETQYF. Here the CDR3 DNA reads TGTGCCAGCAGTTACTCAGGGGGGGTACAAGAGACCCAGTACTTC.

This clone showed up just a few times. The chain uses TRBV7-9 and TRBJ2-5, with 9 bases identical to TRBD2. This CDR3 is built from 15 residues. V trimming: 5 bases; J trimming: 4 bases; junction bases outside the gene matches: 8. The V gene's germline CDR1 is SEHNR and CDR2 FQNEAQ (reference sequence). The CDR3 sequence is CASSPEREERETQYF. In nucleotides, the CDR3 is TGTGCCAGCAGCCCGGAGCGGGAGGAGAGAGAGACCCAGTACTTC.

The gene calls are TRBV10-2 and TRBJ1-4, with a tentative D call TRBD1 (5 bases). V was pared by 8 bases and J by 7 bases, with 14 bases between. Germline loops: CDR1 WSHSY, CDR2 SAAADI. The CDR3 loop spans 13 amino acids. The CDR3 DNA sequence: TGCGCCAGCGCGGACGGAGGGACTGAAAAACTGTTTTTT. Its translation is CASADGGTEKLFF.

This clone has a handful of counts. The rearrangement joins TRBV2 to TRBJ1-3; D remains ambiguous. CDR1 is SNHLY and CDR2 is FYNNEI in the germline V gene. The CDR3 loop spans 16 amino acids. V lost 5 bases to trimming and J lost 0 bases, with 14 bases between them. The CDR3, as DNA: TGTGCCAGCAGTTTGAACAGCCTACGCTCTGGAAACACCATATATTTT. Translated, it gives CASSLNSLRSGNTIYF.

The chain recombines TRBV5-1 with TRBJ2-7; 9 nucleotides line up with TRBD1. The V gene end was trimmed by 2 bases and the J gene end by 6 bases; junction bases not matched to a gene: 9. The CDR3 loop spans 15 amino acids. Germline V gives CDR1 SGHRS, CDR2 YFSETQ. The CDR3 DNA is TGCGCCAGCAGCTTCTCACAGGGGGCGCGTCTCGAGCAGTACTTC. It specifies CASSFSQGARLEQYF.

V is TRBV27 and J is TRBJ2-1; D not certain. With 0 bases removed from V and 1 base from J, the gap between germline ends came to 19 bases. There are 19 residues in the CDR3. Germline values: CDR1 MNHEY, CDR2 SMNVEV (reference sequence). In DNA form, the CDR3 reads TGTGCCAGCAGTTTATCGCGGATGAACGCCCGAGCTTCCTACAATGAGCAGTTCTTC. Translating gives CASSLSRMNARASYNEQFF.

This clone appeared a single time. V is TRBV14 and J is TRBJ2-5; possible D gene TRBD1, 6 bases. V was trimmed by 2 bases and J by 2 bases, leaving 15 bases between them. CDR1 is SGHDN and CDR2 is FVKESK in the germline V gene. This CDR3 contains 16 residues. The CDR3 protein is CASSQLQGSVQETQYF. The CDR3 coding sequence is TGTGCCAGCAGCCAACTACAGGGTTCAGTTCAAGAGACCCAGTACTTC.

The CDR3 DNA reads as TGTGCCAGCAGCCCGGGGCCTAGCGGGAGCTCCTACGAGCAGTACTTC. Translating it yields CASSPGPSGSSYEQYF. The chain links TRBV5-4 to TRBJ2-7, with 10 bases that match TRBD2. The germline CDR1 and CDR2 sequences are SGHNT and YYREEE (reference sequence). Trimming cost V 4 bases and J 0 bases; bases outside gene matches: 7. This CDR3 spans 16 amino acids.